This T cell receptor beta chain was recorded in a study of cytomegalovirus exposure and HLA in healthy donors. Notes on this clone: An end of the junction differs from the germline gene, which may be a read error. The same CDR3 is also encoded by other DNA sequences in this sample.

PCR employed 60 Vbeta and 13 Jbeta primers. Sequenced by immunoSEQ multiplex PCR; TCRdb stores in-frame clones only, minus some. The sample has roughly 120,000 clones; roughly 70% are singletons. Germline V gene lookup returns CDR1 SGHAT and CDR2 FQNNGV. The CDR3 length is 14 residues. The gene calls are TRBV11-2 and TRBJ1-6; the D is unclear. Sequencing input: PBMCs. This receptor was identified in a middle-aged man in good health and CMV-seropositive. CDR3 DNA sequence: TGTGCCAGCAGCCTAGACGGTCTTAATTCACCCCTCCACTTT. This translates into CASSLDGLNSPLHF.